Described below is a single T cell receptor (beta chain) sequence and its context. Its cognate antigen is unknown. The sample belongs to a study of T-cell reconstitution after alpha-beta-depleted transplantation in children. General study findings and limits: Newly made T cells mostly supplied T-cell counts and diversity one year after transplant. Alpha-beta T cells about two months after transplant reportedly derived from several hundred expanded graft clones.

Germline V gives CDR1 DFQATT, CDR2 SNEGSKA (reference sequence). The V and J ends lost 1 base and 2 bases respectively, with 9 bases between them. CDR3 length equals 14 residues. A TCRbeta library incorporating unique molecular identifiers was prepared. TCRdb re-called the PCR reads through MiXCR, storing one row per CDR3 protein. Here the sample spans about a million distinct CDR3 sequences, under 30% being singletons. The origin of this receptor is a boy less than two years old who had a stem cell transplant for SCID, so the T cells may come from the graft donor. This chain joins TRBV20-1 and TRBJ1-5; no firm D call. This specimen was PBMCs, mostly from graft donor cells, taken 360 days after TCRalphabeta/CD19-depleted stem cell transplant. The CDR3: CSARGGIGNQPQHF. The CDR3 DNA reads TGCAGTGCTAGAGGAGGTATTGGCAATCAGCCCCAGCATTTT.